These T cell receptor beta chains were read from a single sample in a study of blood T cell repertoires in COVID-19. Clones were read by immunoSEQ multiplex PCR, and TCRdb kept only the in-frame ones, dropping some. The sample contains 190,000 or so clones, around four fifths of which appear only once. Sequencing was carried out using peripheral blood. These receptors were taken from a man in his sixties with COVID-19, enrolled during active disease. The CDR3 runs from the conserved cysteine through the conserved F or W. Each record gives: D gene, V gene, J gene, clone size, CDR3 DNA, CDR3 protein. A D gene is named only where the DNA matches it firmly. Where a row states a size, it is once, few, many or the class of an expanded clone; other rows omit it.

>.|TRBV19|TRBJ2-3|.
TGTGCCAGTAATCAGGGTCGAACAGATACGCAGTATTTT
CASNQGRTDTQYF
>TRBD1|TRBV30|TRBJ1-2|few
TGTGCCTATGCAGGGGGCTATGGCTACACCTTC
CAYAGGYGYTF
>.|TRBV6-1|TRBJ1-2|once
TGTGCCAGCAGTGAAACGCAGGACTATGGCTACACCTTC
CASSETQDYGYTF
>TRBD1|TRBV18|TRBJ1-1|.
TGTGCCAGCTCAGGGGACAGGGGCCATATTACTGAAGCTTTCTTT
CASSGDRGHITEAFF
>.|TRBV12-3/TRBV12-4|TRBJ1-1|few
TGTGCCAGCAGTTTGTCAGGGTACACTGAAGCTTTCTTT
CASSLSGYTEAFF
>.|TRBV5-1|TRBJ2-3|.
TGCGCCAGCGGCCGAATAGGGGCGAACACAGATACGCAGTATTTT
CASGRIGANTDTQYF
>.|TRBV5-5|TRBJ1-3|.
TGTGCCAGCAGCTTGGCTGGGACAATCTCTGGAAACACCATATATTTT
CASSLAGTISGNTIYF
>TRBD1|TRBV5-1|TRBJ2-3|.
TGCGCCAGCACCTACCGGACAGGGGGGTTCACAGATACGCAGTATTTT
CASTYRTGGFTDTQYF
>.|TRBV19|TRBJ2-5|.
TGTGCCAGTAGTATAGGTGAGCGGAGCTCCCAAGAGACCCAGTACTTC
CASSIGERSSQETQYF
>TRBD1|TRBV27|TRBJ2-7|once
TGTGCCAGCAGTTTCTCGGGACAGAACTACGAGCAGTACTTC
CASSFSGQNYEQYF
>.|TRBV29-1|TRBJ1-1|once
TGCAGCGTTGAAAGGCTAGACGCTGAAGCTTTCTTT
CSVERLDAEAFF
>TRBD1|TRBV6-6|TRBJ2-7|.
TGTGCCAGCAGTTCCCGGGACAGGGGGCGTTACAAGCAGTACTTC
CASSSRDRGRYKQYF
>TRBD1|TRBV19|TRBJ1-6|.
TGTGCCAGTAGCGGGGACAGACCGAGCTGGGGCCTCCACTTT
CASSGDRPSWGLHF
>TRBD1|TRBV7-2|TRBJ1-5|.
TGTGCCAGCAGCTCACAGGGGGCATATCAGCCCCAGCATTTT
CASSSQGAYQPQHF
>.|TRBV7-8|TRBJ1-1|.
TGTGCCAGCAGCCTAATGGGAGGGGCACTCGACACTGAAGCTTTCTTT
CASSLMGGALDTEAFF
>.|TRBV6-2/TRBV6-3|TRBJ1-2|.
TGTGCCAGCACCCCACGCTCGGACATCCCCGGGAGCTATGGCTACACCTTC
CASTPRSDIPGSYGYTF
>.|TRBV19|TRBJ1-2|.
TGTGCCAGTAGTACTCCAGTGTATGGCTACACCTTC
CASSTPVYGYTF
>.|TRBV6-1|TRBJ1-1|.
TGTGCCAGCAGTGAAGGGGAGCTCAAAGCTTTCTTT
CASSEGELKAFF
>.|TRBV19|TRBJ1-1|few
TGTGCCAGTAGTGCCACTGAGGGGGCTGAAGCTTTCTTT
CASSATEGAEAFF
>.|TRBV10-2|TRBJ1-5|.
TGCGCCAGCACCGACACAAGCAATCAGCCCCAGCATTTT
CASTDTSNQPQHF